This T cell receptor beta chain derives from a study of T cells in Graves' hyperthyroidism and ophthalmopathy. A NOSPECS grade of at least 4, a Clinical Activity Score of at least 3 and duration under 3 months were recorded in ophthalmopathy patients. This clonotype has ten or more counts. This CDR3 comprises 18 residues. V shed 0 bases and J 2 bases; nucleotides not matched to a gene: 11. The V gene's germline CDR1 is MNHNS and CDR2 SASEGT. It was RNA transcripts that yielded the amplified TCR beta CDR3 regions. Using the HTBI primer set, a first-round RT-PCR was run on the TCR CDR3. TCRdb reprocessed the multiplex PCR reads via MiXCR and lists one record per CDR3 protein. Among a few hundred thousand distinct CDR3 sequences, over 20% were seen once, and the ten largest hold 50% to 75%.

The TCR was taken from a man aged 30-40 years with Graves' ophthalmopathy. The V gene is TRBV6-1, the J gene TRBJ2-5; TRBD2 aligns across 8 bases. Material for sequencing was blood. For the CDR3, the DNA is TGTGCCAGCAGTGAAGCGACCTGGGGTAGCGGGGTACAAGAGACCCAGTACTTC. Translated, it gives CASSEATWGSGVQETQYF.